A selection of T cell receptor beta chains follows, all from one sample in a study of T cells in Graves' hyperthyroidism and ophthalmopathy. MiXCR, run by TCRdb on the multiplex PCR reads, gives a single entry per CDR3 protein. The table includes over 400,000 distinct CDR3 sequences, around a fifth detected once. The sequenced sample consisted of blood. These receptors were taken from a woman in her 70s with Graves' ophthalmopathy. CDR3s include the opening cysteine and the closing phenylalanine or tryptophan. Not every row has a clone size; where given, it reads once, few, many or a size class.

>14|TRBJ1-2|TRBV11-2|-
CASSYQGASYGYTF
>17|TRBJ2-2|TRBV3-1|-
CASSQANPSGRTGELFF
>15|TRBJ2-1|TRBV24-1|few
CAPRRRGSSYNEQFF
>14|TRBJ2-3|TRBV19|-
CASRWAPSTDTQYF
>12|TRBJ2-7|TRBV7-2|-
CTSSLQGDEQYF
>15|TRBJ1-2|TRBV15|few
CATSRDHGVSYGYTF
>16|TRBJ2-2|TRBV6-1|-
CASSQTGGGIPGELFF
>13|TRBJ1-1|TRBV30|few
CAWSEGPNTEAFF
>16|TRBJ2-6|TRBV5-1|-
CASSFGQPSGANVLTF
>13|TRBJ2-7|TRBV20-1|many
CSASEGVPSEQYF
>13|TRBJ2-5|TRBV3-1|-
CASSQGGATVWYF
>16|TRBJ1-5|TRBV6-1|many
CASSERRTGGQLPQHF
>15|TRBJ2-5|TRBV7-9|few
CASSPPGVRQETQYF
>15|TRBJ2-3|TRBV5-1|-
CASSLDGPGTDTQYF
>11|TRBJ2-1|TRBV30|-
CAWSVLREQFF
>15|TRBJ2-2|TRBV12-3/TRBV12-4|many
CASSRTSGIGGELFF
>17|TRBJ2-3|TRBV3-1|few
CASSQGGLAGGADTQYF
>14|TRBJ2-3|TRBV5-1|few
CASTSGPGADTQYF